These T cell receptor beta chains were read from a single sample in a study of Tregs in tolerant kidney transplant recipients. The protocol was immunoSEQ multiplex PCR, while the TCRdb copy is restricted to in-frame clones and leaves out a portion. This table has roughly 80,000 clones, 95% to 98% appearing once. The sample was CD4+ T cells from blood, taken before the transplant. These receptors originate from a human donor who received a combined kidney and bone marrow transplant. The CDR3 runs from the conserved cysteine through the conserved F or W. A D gene is named only where the DNA matches it firmly. Clone size is shown for a subset of rows, as once, few, many or a class of expanded clone.

D: NA; V: TRBV4-2; size: NA; J: TRBJ1-1; CDR3: CASSHPGKRNTEAFF; DNA: TGTGCCAGCAGCCATCCGGGGAAGCGGAACACTGAAGCTTTCTTT
D: TRBD1; V: TRBV5-4; size: NA; J: TRBJ1-6; CDR3: CASSGDSTYNSPLHF; DNA: TGTGCCAGCAGCGGGGACAGCACATATAATTCACCCCTCCACTTT
D: TRBD2; V: TRBV15; size: once; J: TRBJ2-1; CDR3: CATSRDLGGGKQFF; DNA: TGTGCCACCAGCAGAGATCTCGGGGGGGGTAAGCAGTTCTTC
D: NA; V: TRBV25-1; size: NA; J: TRBJ1-2; CDR3: CASSGEPQRSYGYTF; DNA: TGTGCCAGCAGTGGGGAGCCACAGCGGAGCTATGGCTACACCTTC
D: TRBD2; V: TRBV5-6; size: NA; J: TRBJ2-5; CDR3: CASSPGLAGPETQYF; DNA: TGTGCCAGCAGCCCCGGACTAGCGGGCCCAGAGACCCAGTACTTC
D: NA; V: TRBV4-1; size: NA; J: TRBJ1-1; CDR3: CASSQDRDSSLAFF; DNA: TGCGCCAGCAGCCAAGATCGAGACAGTTCGCTCGCTTTCTTT
D: TRBD2; V: TRBV9; size: NA; J: TRBJ2-7; CDR3: CASSVEPVGASGLSYEQYF; DNA: TGTGCCAGCAGCGTAGAACCCGTCGGGGCTAGCGGGCTTTCCTACGAGCAGTACTTC
D: NA; V: TRBV9; size: NA; J: TRBJ1-2; CDR3: CASSVGGRANYGYTF; DNA: TGTGCCAGCAGCGTGGGAGGAAGAGCTAACTATGGCTACACCTTC
D: NA; V: TRBV5-1; size: once; J: TRBJ2-1; CDR3: CASTPGVPSYNEQFF; DNA: TGCGCCAGCACCCCGGGGGTCCCCTCCTACAATGAGCAGTTCTTC
D: NA; V: TRBV11-3; size: NA; J: TRBJ2-7; CDR3: CASSLFGAEQYF; DNA: TGTGCCAGCAGCCTTTTTGGGGCCGAGCAGTACTTC
D: TRBD1; V: TRBV7-2; size: NA; J: TRBJ2-6; CDR3: CASSLRTGASGANVLTF; DNA: TGTGCCAGCAGCTTACGGACAGGGGCTTCTGGGGCCAACGTCCTGACTTTC
D: NA; V: TRBV7-2; size: NA; J: TRBJ2-1; CDR3: CASSFRGATYNEQFF; DNA: TGTGCCAGCAGCTTTCGGGGGGCCACCTACAATGAGCAGTTCTTC
D: TRBD2; V: TRBV7-9; size: NA; J: TRBJ2-2; CDR3: CASSLIYGGSGGYTGELFF; DNA: TGTGCCAGCAGCTTAATATACGGCGGCAGCGGGGGGTACACCGGGGAGCTGTTTTTT
D: TRBD1; V: TRBV7-2; size: few; J: TRBJ2-1; CDR3: CASSRRDRVYNEQFF; DNA: TGTGCCAGCAGTCGGCGGGACAGGGTCTACAATGAGCAGTTCTTC